Listed here are 8 T cell receptor beta chains from one sample, sequenced in a study of PD-L1 blockade in urothelial cancer. Assay: immunoSEQ multiplex PCR; the TCRdb copy retains only in-frame clones and omits some. The sample gives under 95,000 clones, 84% of which show up once; about 8.6% is in the top ten. Time point defined: pretreatment peripheral blood. This specimen consisted of PBMCs, obtained around atezolizumab (anti-PD-L1) treatment. These receptors all come from a woman aged 70-85 years with urothelial cancer.

The chain's CDR3 is CASSSGRTRETQYF. The DNA of the CDR3 is TGTGCCAGCAGCTCCGGGAGGACAAGGGAGACCCAGTACTTC. The chain recombines TRBV5-5 with TRBJ2-5; 7 positions match TRBD2. Losses at the gene ends were 3 bases for V and 5 bases for J; bases not matched to a gene: 7. The CDR3 loop spans 14 amino acids. Germline values: CDR1 SGHKS, CDR2 YYEKEE (reference sequence).

This clone has a single count. This rearrangement joins TRBV29-1 to TRBJ2-1; no definite D call. CDR3 length: 11 amino acids. Germline CDR1 is SQVTM and CDR2 is ANQGSEA. V lost 4 bases and J 7 bases, leaving 8 bases between the germline ends. In DNA, the CDR3 is TGCAGCGTTGTGTTTCTTAATGAGCAGTTCTTC. Amino acid sequence: CSVVFLNEQFF.

V is TRBV30 and J is TRBJ2-5; TRBD2 is a possible D gene (5 bases). The germline V gene encodes CDR1 GTSNPN and CDR2 SVGIG (reference sequence). The CDR3 sequence is 14 residues long. V shed 0 bases and J shed 0 bases, with 8 bases lying between them. DNA of the CDR3: TGTGCCTGGAGTGTACCGAGGGACCAAGAGACCCAGTACTTC. Protein sequence: CAWSVPRDQETQYF.

The chain recombines TRBV11-2 with TRBJ2-7; perhaps TRBD1 as D (6 bases). The CDR3 extends over 14 amino acids. Trimming shortened V by 3 bases and J by 2 bases, and 11 bases separated the two germline ends. The germline gives CDR1 SGHAT, CDR2 FQNNGV. The CDR3, as DNA: TGTGCCAGCAGCTTCCAGGACAGAACCTACGAGCAGTACTTC. This codes for CASSFQDRTYEQYF.

V and J are TRBV5-1 and TRBJ1-4; 8 positions agree with TRBD1. V trimming: 4 bases; J trimming: 7 bases; junction bases outside the gene matches: 6. The germline gives CDR1 SGHRS, CDR2 YFSETQ. There are 14 residues in the CDR3. The CDR3 sequence is CASSPDREGEKLFF. CDR3 bases: TGCGCCAGCAGCCCGGACAGGGAAGGTGAAAAACTGTTTTTT.

This clone was seen only a few times. This rearrangement joins TRBV10-1 to TRBJ2-7; the match to TRBD1 covers 7 bases. The ends lost 6 bases at V and 3 bases at J; junction bases unmatched: 2. The CDR3 contains 12 residues. Germline V gene data show CDR1 as WNHNN and CDR2 as SYGVQD (reference sequence). The CDR3 loop is CASSRDSYEQYF. In DNA, the CDR3 is TGCGCCAGCAGCCGGGACAGCTACGAGCAGTACTTC.

This chain links TRBV9 with TRBJ2-7; 7 bases line up with TRBD1. There are 14 residues in the CDR3. Trimming removed 0 bases from V and 7 bases from J; junction bases left unmatched: 7. CDR1 and CDR2 (germline): SGDLS, YYNGEE. CDR3 residues: CASSVGAGGPEQYF. The CDR3 DNA is TGTGCCAGCAGCGTAGGGGCAGGGGGTCCTGAGCAGTACTTC. Based on the CDR3 plus reference TRBV9 and TRBJ2-7, the full variable domain is DSGVTQTPKHLITATGQRVTLRCSPRSGDLSVYWYQQSLDQGLQFLIQYYNGEERAKGNILERFSAQQFPDLHSELNLSSLELGDSALYFCASSVGAGGPEQYFGPGTRLTVT.

This clone was found a few times. The genes are TRBV5-1 and TRBJ1-4; the match to TRBD1 covers 10 bases. The germline CDR1 and CDR2 sequences are SGHRS and YFSETQ. V dropped 4 bases and J dropped 5; count of bases not matched to a gene: 5. The CDR3 extends over 15 amino acids. CDR3 sequence: CASSQGQGQNEKLFF. The CDR3 DNA is TGCGCCAGCAGCCAGGGACAGGGGCAGAATGAAAAACTGTTTTTT.